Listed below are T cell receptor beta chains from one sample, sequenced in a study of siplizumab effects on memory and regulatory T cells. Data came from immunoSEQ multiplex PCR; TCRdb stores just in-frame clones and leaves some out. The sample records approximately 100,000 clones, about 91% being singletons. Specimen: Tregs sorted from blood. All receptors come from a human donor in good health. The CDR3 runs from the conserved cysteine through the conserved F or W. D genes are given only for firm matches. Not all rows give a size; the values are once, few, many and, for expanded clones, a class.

cdr3_aa: CASSGGAGLAFIDTQYF; cdr3_nt: TGTGCCAGCAGTGGAGGCGCGGGACTAGCATTTATAGATACGCAGTATTTT; clone_size: .; d_call: TRBD2; j_call: TRBJ2-3; v_call: TRBV2
cdr3_aa: CSARDVGAFF; cdr3_nt: TGCAGTGCTAGAGATGTGGGAGCTTTCTTT; clone_size: .; d_call: .; j_call: TRBJ1-1; v_call: TRBV20-1
cdr3_aa: CASSFSGAYGYTF; cdr3_nt: TGTGCCAGCAGTTTCTCTGGGGCCTATGGCTACACCTTC; clone_size: once; d_call: .; j_call: TRBJ1-2; v_call: TRBV28
cdr3_aa: CASTGQGANTGELFF; cdr3_nt: TGTGCCAGCACGGGACAGGGGGCGAACACCGGGGAGCTGTTTTTT; clone_size: .; d_call: TRBD1; j_call: TRBJ2-2; v_call: TRBV2
cdr3_aa: CAISPGTGDEQYF; cdr3_nt: TGTGCCATCAGTCCCGGGACAGGGGACGAGCAGTACTTC; clone_size: few; d_call: TRBD1; j_call: TRBJ2-7; v_call: TRBV10-3
cdr3_aa: CASSHGVGWGNQPQHF; cdr3_nt: TGTGCCAGCAGCCACGGGGTGGGGTGGGGCAATCAGCCCCAGCATTTT; clone_size: once; d_call: .; j_call: TRBJ1-5; v_call: TRBV7-9
cdr3_aa: CASSLVGSGNTIYF; cdr3_nt: TGTGCCAGCAGCTTAGTCGGGAGCGGAAACACCATATATTTT; clone_size: .; d_call: .; j_call: TRBJ1-3; v_call: TRBV5-6
cdr3_aa: CASRDSTNYGYTF; cdr3_nt: TGTGCCAGCAGGGACTCAACTAACTATGGCTACACCTTC; clone_size: .; d_call: .; j_call: TRBJ1-2; v_call: TRBV6-5
cdr3_aa: CASRGQGSTDTQYF; cdr3_nt: TGTGCCAGCAGGGGTCAGGGGAGCACAGATACGCAGTATTTT; clone_size: .; d_call: .; j_call: TRBJ2-3; v_call: TRBV5-6
cdr3_aa: CASSSPGGTEAFF; cdr3_nt: TGTGCCAGCAGCTCCCCCGGGGGCACTGAAGCTTTCTTT; clone_size: .; d_call: .; j_call: TRBJ1-1; v_call: TRBV7-3
cdr3_aa: CASTGNGDTQYF; cdr3_nt: TGCGCCAGCACCGGCAACGGAGATACGCAGTATTTT; clone_size: .; d_call: .; j_call: TRBJ2-3; v_call: TRBV5-1
cdr3_aa: CASSLGWGPYEQYF; cdr3_nt: TGCGCCAGCAGCTTGGGGTGGGGACCCTACGAGCAGTACTTC; clone_size: .; d_call: .; j_call: TRBJ2-7; v_call: TRBV5-1
cdr3_aa: CASRRGGAGGGYTF; cdr3_nt: TGTGCCAGTAGGAGAGGGGGCGCAGGTGGTGGCTACACCTTC; clone_size: once; d_call: TRBD1; j_call: TRBJ1-2; v_call: TRBV19
cdr3_aa: CSANKNTEAFF; cdr3_nt: TGCAGTGCTAACAAGAACACTGAAGCTTTCTTT; clone_size: .; d_call: .; j_call: TRBJ1-1; v_call: TRBV20-1
cdr3_aa: CASTHTGQGADNEQFF; cdr3_nt: TGTGCCAGCACCCACACAGGACAGGGGGCTGACAATGAGCAGTTCTTC; clone_size: .; d_call: TRBD1; j_call: TRBJ2-1; v_call: TRBV11-3
cdr3_aa: CASSSRQGYGYTF; cdr3_nt: TGTGCCAGCAGCTCGCGACAGGGCTATGGCTACACCTTC; clone_size: .; d_call: TRBD1; j_call: TRBJ1-2; v_call: TRBV6-5
cdr3_aa: CASSLVDPDTQYF; cdr3_nt: TGCGCCAGCAGCTTGGTGGACCCAGATACGCAGTATTTT; clone_size: .; d_call: .; j_call: TRBJ2-3; v_call: TRBV5-1
cdr3_aa: CASSILGGEGITEAFF; cdr3_nt: TGTGCCAGTAGTATATTGGGGGGTGAGGGGATCACTGAAGCTTTCTTT; clone_size: .; d_call: .; j_call: TRBJ1-1; v_call: TRBV19
cdr3_aa: CASSLGPAGRGYEQYF; cdr3_nt: TGCGCCAGCAGCTTGGGTCCAGCGGGAAGAGGGTACGAGCAGTACTTC; clone_size: .; d_call: TRBD2; j_call: TRBJ2-7; v_call: TRBV5-1
cdr3_aa: CASSSSLLGNTIYF; cdr3_nt: TGTGCCAGCAGTTCTTCCCTCCTTGGAAACACCATATATTTT; clone_size: once; d_call: .; j_call: TRBJ1-3; v_call: TRBV27
cdr3_aa: CASSGQTGAYGYTF; cdr3_nt: TGTGCCAGCAGCGGCCAGACAGGGGCCTATGGCTACACCTTC; clone_size: .; d_call: TRBD1; j_call: TRBJ1-2; v_call: TRBV5-4
cdr3_aa: CASTRQGASEQYF; cdr3_nt: TGTGCCAGCACACGACAGGGGGCGTCCGAGCAGTACTTC; clone_size: .; d_call: TRBD1; j_call: TRBJ2-7; v_call: TRBV6-5
cdr3_aa: CASSPIAGELFF; cdr3_nt: TGTGCCAGCAGCCCAATCGCGGGGGAGCTGTTTTTT; clone_size: .; d_call: .; j_call: TRBJ2-2; v_call: TRBV5-6
cdr3_aa: CASSLLGGNQPQHF; cdr3_nt: TGTGCCAGCAGTTTGCTAGGAGGCAATCAGCCCCAGCATTTT; clone_size: .; d_call: .; j_call: TRBJ1-5; v_call: TRBV27
cdr3_aa: CASSILGEAYEQYF; cdr3_nt: TGTGCCAGCAGTATCCTGGGGGAAGCCTACGAGCAGTACTTC; clone_size: .; d_call: .; j_call: TRBJ2-7; v_call: TRBV6-1
cdr3_aa: CASYLLWKLGNSPLHF; cdr3_nt: TGCGCCAGCTACCTTCTGTGGAAACTAGGAAATTCACCCCTCCACTTT; clone_size: .; d_call: .; j_call: TRBJ1-6; v_call: TRBV5-1
cdr3_aa: CASKGGEDYEQYF; cdr3_nt: TGTGCCAGCAAGGGCGGGGAGGACTACGAGCAGTACTTC; clone_size: .; d_call: .; j_call: TRBJ2-7; v_call: TRBV6-5
cdr3_aa: CASRGDFGYGYTF; cdr3_nt: TGTGCCAGCAGAGGGGATTTCGGCTATGGCTACACCTTC; clone_size: .; d_call: .; j_call: TRBJ1-2; v_call: TRBV2
cdr3_aa: CASSLAGGRRQPQHF; cdr3_nt: TGTGCCAGCAGCTTAGCGGGTGGGAGGCGACAGCCCCAGCATTTT; clone_size: .; d_call: .; j_call: TRBJ1-5; v_call: TRBV7-8
cdr3_aa: CASSYRTSAIYNEQFF; cdr3_nt: TGTGCCAGCAGTTACAGGACTAGCGCGATCTACAATGAGCAGTTCTTC; clone_size: .; d_call: TRBD2; j_call: TRBJ2-1; v_call: TRBV6-6
cdr3_aa: CASSYARSYNSPLHF; cdr3_nt: TGTGCCAGCAGTTACGCCCGATCTTATAATTCACCCCTCCACTTT; clone_size: .; d_call: .; j_call: TRBJ1-6; v_call: TRBV6-5
cdr3_aa: CASARKGFTDTQYF; cdr3_nt: TGTGCCAGCGCTAGGAAAGGTTTCACAGATACGCAGTATTTT; clone_size: .; d_call: .; j_call: TRBJ2-3; v_call: TRBV25-1
cdr3_aa: CASSGRSTTSLAKNIQYF; cdr3_nt: TGTGCCAGCAGTGGACGGTCGACGACGTCCCTAGCCAAAAACATTCAGTACTTC; clone_size: .; d_call: .; j_call: TRBJ2-4; v_call: TRBV6-1
cdr3_aa: CASSLAGPSYEQYF; cdr3_nt: TGTGCCAGCAGTCTAGCGGGACCCTCCTACGAGCAGTACTTC; clone_size: few; d_call: TRBD2; j_call: TRBJ2-7; v_call: TRBV2
cdr3_aa: CASSYGTYTYEQYF; cdr3_nt: TGTGCCAGCAGTTACGGGACATATACCTACGAGCAGTACTTC; clone_size: many; d_call: .; j_call: TRBJ2-7; v_call: TRBV6-5
cdr3_aa: CASSLPFGETGNTIYF; cdr3_nt: TGTGCCAGCAGTCTCCCCTTCGGGGAGACTGGAAACACCATATATTTT; clone_size: .; d_call: .; j_call: TRBJ1-3; v_call: TRBV6-6
cdr3_aa: CSGDRLAGNEQFF; cdr3_nt: TGCAGCGGCGACAGACTAGCGGGCAATGAGCAGTTCTTC; clone_size: .; d_call: TRBD2; j_call: TRBJ2-1; v_call: TRBV29-1
cdr3_aa: CASSFSGVPGANVLTF; cdr3_nt: TGTGCCAGCAGTTTTTCTGGGGTGCCTGGGGCCAACGTCCTGACTTTC; clone_size: .; d_call: .; j_call: TRBJ2-6; v_call: TRBV13
cdr3_aa: CASSKENVLRGRGHEQYF; cdr3_nt: TGTGCCAGCAGCAAAGAAAATGTTTTGCGAGGCAGGGGACACGAGCAGTACTTC; clone_size: .; d_call: .; j_call: TRBJ2-7; v_call: TRBV21-1
cdr3_aa: CASRAGTGGSEQYF; cdr3_nt: TGCGCCAGCAGGGCCGGGACAGGGGGCTCCGAGCAGTACTTC; clone_size: once; d_call: TRBD1; j_call: TRBJ2-7; v_call: TRBV5-1
cdr3_aa: CASSLFQGDYEQYF; cdr3_nt: TGTGCCAGCTCACTTTTCCAGGGGGACTACGAGCAGTACTTC; clone_size: .; d_call: TRBD1; j_call: TRBJ2-7; v_call: TRBV18
cdr3_aa: CASSWGTLGAFF; cdr3_nt: TGCGCCAGCAGCTGGGGGACCTTGGGAGCTTTCTTT; clone_size: .; d_call: .; j_call: TRBJ1-1; v_call: TRBV5-1
cdr3_aa: CASSLTSGDYAQYF; cdr3_nt: TGTGCCAGTAGCTTGACTAGCGGAGACTACGCGCAGTACTTC; clone_size: .; d_call: TRBD2; j_call: TRBJ2-7; v_call: TRBV19
cdr3_aa: CASSLYYSGSTYEQYF; cdr3_nt: TGTGCCAGCAGTTTATATTACAGCGGGAGTACATACGAGCAGTACTTC; clone_size: .; d_call: TRBD2; j_call: TRBJ2-7; v_call: TRBV27
cdr3_aa: CASSGQTGTENTEAFF; cdr3_nt: TGTGCCAGCAGCGGCCAAACCGGGACAGAGAACACTGAAGCTTTCTTT; clone_size: .; d_call: TRBD1; j_call: TRBJ1-1; v_call: TRBV5-5
cdr3_aa: CASSERYEQYF; cdr3_nt: TGTGCCAGCAGTGAGAGGTACGAGCAGTACTTC; clone_size: .; d_call: .; j_call: TRBJ2-7; v_call: TRBV2
cdr3_aa: CASSLGRTGLNEQYF; cdr3_nt: TGCGCCAGCAGCTTGGGACGGACAGGGTTAAATGAGCAGTACTTC; clone_size: .; d_call: TRBD1; j_call: TRBJ2-7; v_call: TRBV5-1
cdr3_aa: CASSTGTKRETQYF; cdr3_nt: TGTGCCAGTAGTACAGGGACGAAACGGGAGACCCAGTACTTC; clone_size: .; d_call: .; j_call: TRBJ2-5; v_call: TRBV19
cdr3_aa: CASSEQGGAFF; cdr3_nt: TGTGCCAGCAGTGAACAGGGGGGAGCTTTCTTT; clone_size: .; d_call: TRBD1; j_call: TRBJ1-1; v_call: TRBV6-1
cdr3_aa: CASSSGQSYEQYF; cdr3_nt: TGTGCCAGCTCATCCGGACAGAGCTACGAGCAGTACTTC; clone_size: .; d_call: .; j_call: TRBJ2-7; v_call: TRBV18
cdr3_aa: CASSPFGSSYGYTF; cdr3_nt: TGCGCCAGCAGCCCTTTCGGCAGTAGCTATGGCTACACCTTC; clone_size: .; d_call: .; j_call: TRBJ1-2; v_call: TRBV5-1
cdr3_aa: CSASRNGYTF; cdr3_nt: TGCAGTGCTAGTCGAAATGGCTACACCTTC; clone_size: .; d_call: .; j_call: TRBJ1-2; v_call: TRBV20-1
cdr3_aa: CASSMSLAGGWGELFF; cdr3_nt: TGTGCCAGTAGTATGTCACTAGCGGGAGGATGGGGGGAGCTGTTTTTT; clone_size: .; d_call: TRBD2; j_call: TRBJ2-2; v_call: TRBV19
cdr3_aa: CASSIRNLWLTF; cdr3_nt: TGTGCCAGTAGTATACGGAACTTATGGCTCACCTTC; clone_size: once; d_call: .; j_call: TRBJ1-2; v_call: TRBV19
cdr3_aa: CASSLSPQETQYF; cdr3_nt: TGTGCCAGCAGTTTATCCCCACAAGAGACCCAGTACTTC; clone_size: .; d_call: .; j_call: TRBJ2-5; v_call: TRBV27
cdr3_aa: CASGRQGFTEAFF; cdr3_nt: TGTGCTAGTGGCCGACAGGGGTTCACTGAAGCTTTCTTT; clone_size: .; d_call: TRBD1; j_call: TRBJ1-1; v_call: TRBV12-5
cdr3_aa: CASSGMQMNYGYTF; cdr3_nt: TGTGCCAGCAGTGGGATGCAGATGAACTATGGCTACACCTTC; clone_size: .; d_call: .; j_call: TRBJ1-2; v_call: TRBV2
cdr3_aa: CASSSRDYRGPTSYEQYF; cdr3_nt: TGTGCCAGCAGCTCAAGGGACTACAGGGGGCCAACCTCCTACGAGCAGTACTTC; clone_size: .; d_call: TRBD1; j_call: TRBJ2-7; v_call: TRBV5-8
cdr3_aa: CASGLGRDTDTQYF; cdr3_nt: TGTGCCTCTGGCCTTGGGAGAGACACAGATACGCAGTATTTT; clone_size: few; d_call: .; j_call: TRBJ2-3; v_call: TRBV10-3
cdr3_aa: CASSPWASGSLADTQYF; cdr3_nt: TGTGCCAGCAGCCCGTGGGCTAGCGGGAGCTTGGCAGATACGCAGTATTTT; clone_size: .; d_call: TRBD2; j_call: TRBJ2-3; v_call: TRBV7-9